This entry lists 21 T cell receptor beta chains sequenced from one sample in a study of T cells after yellow fever vaccination. TCRdb independently ran MiXCR on the 5' RACE reads; one entry per CDR3 protein. The sample records roughly 330,000 distinct CDR3 sequences, around 3.9% being singletons. The material sequenced was PBMCs, taken 5 days after the yellow fever booster vaccination. These receptors were obtained from a young man who received the YFV17D yellow fever vaccine.

This clonotype was detected only a few times. The chain combines TRBV10-3 with TRBJ2-3; 8 bases agree with TRBD2. The CDR3 sequence is 13 residues long. After removal of 10 bases from V and 6 bases from J, the junction contained 9 bases not matched to a gene. From germline, CDR1 is ENHRY and CDR2 SYGVKD. This CDR3 reads CATGTRPSDTQYF. CDR3 nucleotide sequence: TGTGCCACCGGGACTAGGCCCAGCGATACGCAGTATTTT.

The chain uses TRBV5-1 and TRBJ2-3; D possibly corresponds to TRBD1 (5 bases). The ends were cut back, 5 bases at V and 2 bases at J, with 9 bases in the middle. The CDR3 spans 13 residues. The germline V gene has CDR1 SGHRS and CDR2 YFSETQ. DNA of the CDR3: TGCGCCAGCAGGGCAGGGAACACAGATACGCAGTATTTT. Residues: CASRAGNTDTQYF.

The chain combines TRBV18 with TRBJ2-3, with a tentative D call TRBD1 (6 bases). This CDR3 comprises 15 residues. V lost 3 bases, J lost 2 bases, and 12 bases lay in between. CDR1 is KGHSH and CDR2 is LQKENI in the germline V gene. The DNA of the CDR3 is TGTGCCAGCTCACCGGGGGCGGTGGACACAGATACGCAGTATTTT. The encoded protein is CASSPGAVDTDTQYF.

This chain links TRBV7-2 with TRBJ2-7; 7 bases map to TRBD1. The CDR3 spans 16 residues. V lost 5 bases to trimming and J lost 1 base; unmatched junction nucleotides: 11. From germline, CDR1 is SGHTA and CDR2 FQGNSA. The CDR3 sequence is CASSPDRVYSSYEQYF. In DNA, the CDR3 is TGTGCCAGCAGCCCTGACAGGGTCTACTCTTCCTACGAGCAGTACTTC.

This clonotype was seen a few times. The chain joins TRBV20-1 to TRBJ2-7; tentative D call: TRBD2 (6 bases). The CDR3 covers 15 residues. Deletions cut 3 bases from V and 3 bases from J, with 18 bases between. CDR1 is DFQATT, CDR2 SNEGSKA, per germline (reference sequence). The CDR3 region has the DNA TGCAGTGCTAGGTGGAGCCTGGGGGGAATCTACGAGCAGTACTTC. Its protein product is CSARWSLGGIYEQYF.

This clonotype occurred a few times. The chain combines TRBV4-3 with TRBJ2-1; 10 nucleotides align to TRBD2. V was clipped by 4 bases and J by 6 bases; unmatched bases: 9. CDR3 size: 16 residues. CDR1 is LGHNA, CDR2 YSLEER, per germline. The CDR3 nucleotides are TGCGCCAGCAGCCCCAGACTAGCGGGCTTCCTCAATGAGCAGTTCTTC. Amino acids: CASSPRLAGFLNEQFF.

Ten or more counts support this clonotype. The rearrangement links TRBV11-2 to TRBJ2-1; TRBD1 is a possible D gene (5 bases). Looked up from germline, CDR1 is SGHAT and CDR2 is FQNNGV. The CDR3 loop spans 14 amino acids. The ends were cut back, 6 bases at V and 3 bases at J, with 12 bases in the middle. CDR3 loop: CASSLKGFYNEQFF. The CDR3 DNA follows: TGTGCCAGCAGTCTGAAGGGGTTCTACAATGAGCAGTTCTTC.

This clonotype was counted many times. This sequence joins TRBV5-1 and TRBJ2-7; D gene uncertain. Germline CDR1 SGHRS, CDR2 YFSETQ. The CDR3 contains 13 residues. V lost 4 bases, J lost 4 bases, and 12 bases lay in between. CDR3 loop: CASSPRGIYEQYF. CDR3 coding DNA: TGCGCCAGCAGCCCGAGAGGCATATACGAGCAGTACTTC.

This clonotype was seen only a few times. This rearrangement joins TRBV6-5 to TRBJ1-1; D not resolved. The CDR3 sequence is 12 residues long. V shed 6 bases and J shed 2 bases, with 7 bases lying between them. In germline, CDR1 is MNHEY, CDR2 SVGAGI. The CDR3 DNA reads TGTGCCAGCAGGAGCACAAACACTGAAGCTTTCTTT. The encoded protein is CASRSTNTEAFF.

This clonotype has more than one count but fewer than ten. The chain recombines TRBV30 with TRBJ2-5; no clear D gene. The ends were cut back, 3 bases at V and 1 base at J, with 12 bases in the middle. This CDR3 spans 14 amino acids. CDR1 is GTSNPN, CDR2 SVGIG, per germline (reference sequence). CDR3 bases: TGTGCCTGGAGAAAATGGTCAACCCAAGAGACCCAGTACTTC. Protein: CAWRKWSTQETQYF.

This clonotype was recorded many times. The chain couples TRBV3-1 to TRBJ2-1; TRBD2 is a possible D gene (6 bases). CDR3 size: 12 residues. CDR1 is LGHDT, CDR2 YNNKEL, per germline (reference sequence). Trimming removed 2 bases at V and 7 bases at J, with 6 bases between. The CDR3 bases are TGTGCCAGCAGCCAACGGGGGAATGAGCAGTTCTTC. It translates to CASSQRGNEQFF.

The sample holds many counts of this clonotype. This chain connects TRBV24-1 to TRBJ2-3; tentative D call: TRBD1 (5 bases). The V gene's germline CDR1 is KGHDR and CDR2 SFDVKD. The V and J ends lost 5 bases and 2 bases respectively, with 10 bases between them. This CDR3 has 14 amino acids. The CDR3 reads CATSVKGPTDTQYF. CDR3 nucleotides: TGTGCCACCAGTGTTAAGGGGCCCACAGATACGCAGTATTTT.

The table lists this clonotype with a few counts. The gene calls are TRBV7-2 and TRBJ1-4; D is ambiguous. Germline lookup yields CDR1 SGHTA and CDR2 FQGNSA. Trimming pared 0 bases from V and 4 bases from J, leaving 12 bases between. The CDR3 is made up of 16 amino acids. CDR3 sequence (DNA): TGTGCCAGCAGCTTAGCGCTTCGACGGAATAATGAAAAACTGTTTTTT. This sequence encodes CASSLALRRNNEKLFF.

J is TRBJ2-1 and V is TRBV13; D is uncertain. Per germline, CDR1 PRHDT and CDR2 FYEKMQ (reference sequence). With 4 bases removed from V and 11 bases from J, the gap between germline ends came to 18 bases. There are 14 residues in the CDR3. The CDR3 DNA reads TGTGCCAGCAGCTCGGGCCGGCCCGTAAGTCAGCAGTTCTTC. This gives the protein CASSSGRPVSQQFF.

This clonotype was recorded many times. The V and J genes are TRBV7-9 and TRBJ2-5; D is undetermined. V lost 4 bases and J lost 2, with 11 bases in between. The CDR3 length is 14 residues. Germline V gene lookup returns CDR1 SEHNR and CDR2 FQNEAQ (reference sequence). The CDR3: CASSSRNLQETQYF. The CDR3 nucleotides read TGTGCCAGCAGCTCCCGGAACTTGCAAGAGACCCAGTACTTC.

This clonotype was seen more than once but under ten times. This chain uses TRBV7-3 with TRBJ2-1; no reliable D call. Germline-derived CDR1 and CDR2 are SGHTA and FQGTGA. This CDR3 has 13 amino acids. With 3 bases removed from V and 4 bases from J, the gap between germline ends came to 7 bases. Here the CDR3 reads CASSFDLYNEQFF. DNA for the CDR3: TGTGCCAGCAGCTTTGATTTATACAATGAGCAGTTCTTC.

This clonotype has a count of ten or more. The rearrangement joins TRBV28 to TRBJ2-4; D unresolved. Per germline, CDR1 MDHEN and CDR2 SYDVKM. There are 15 residues in the CDR3. Deletions cut 5 bases from V and 0 bases from J, with 11 bases between. CDR3 nucleotide sequence: TGTGCCAGCAGTGACCGGACCCTAGCCAAAAACATTCAGTACTTC. Its translation: CASSDRTLAKNIQYF. Looking up the rest from reference TRBV28 and TRBJ2-4 gives the full variable domain: DVKVTQSSRYLVKRTGEKVFLECVQDMDHENMFWYRQDPGLGLRLIYFSYDVKMKEKGDIPEGYSVSREKKERFSLILESASTNQTSMYLCASSDRTLAKNIQYFGAGTRLSVL.

This chain connects TRBV6-5 to TRBJ2-5; a weak D match, TRBD2 (5 bases). V lost 7 bases, J lost 4 bases, and 13 bases lay in between. The CDR3 consists of 13 residues. The germline V gene has CDR1 MNHEY and CDR2 SVGAGI. The CDR3 protein is CASKRASSETQYF. As DNA, the CDR3 is TGTGCCAGCAAGAGGGCTTCCTCAGAGACCCAGTACTTC.

This rearrangement joins TRBV11-2 to TRBJ2-5; perhaps TRBD1 as D (5 bases). V gave up 5 bases and J gave up 3 bases, with 10 bases separating them. This CDR3 has 13 residues. From germline, CDR1 is SGHAT and CDR2 FQNNGV. The DNA for the CDR3 is TGTGCCAGCAGCCGTGGGGCAGAAGAGACCCAGTACTTC. Amino acids: CASSRGAEETQYF.

This chain joins TRBV4-3 and TRBJ2-2; D might be TRBD1 or TRBD2, each matching 5 bases. V was clipped by 2 bases and J by 7 bases, with 23 bases between them. The CDR3 spans 18 residues. CDR1 is LGHNA, CDR2 YSLEER, per germline. CDR3 sequence (DNA): TGCGCCAGCAGCCAAAGACCCTTTGACCCTAAGGGGAGCGGGGAGCTGTTTTTT. The encoded protein is CASSQRPFDPKGSGELFF.

The chain recombines TRBV7-2 with TRBJ2-3; unclear D gene. The germline CDR1 and CDR2 sequences are SGHTA and FQGNSA. CDR3 size: 14 residues. The V and J ends lost 2 bases and 4 bases respectively, with 10 bases between them. The CDR3 region is CASSLTLVSDTQYF. As DNA, the CDR3 is TGTGCCAGCAGCTTAACTCTGGTCTCAGATACGCAGTATTTT. Together with reference TRBV7-2 and TRBJ2-3, the CDR3 gives the full variable domain: GAGVSQSPSNKVTEKGKDVELRCDPISGHTALYWYRQSLGQGLEFLIYFQGNSAPDKSGLPSDRFSAERTGGSVSTLTIQRTQQEDSAVYLCASSLTLVSDTQYFGPGTRLTVL.